This T cell receptor beta chain was retrieved from a study of T cells expressing NK-cell markers. Whole-study context: Within the sequenced cohort of eight donors, seven exhibited HCMV seropositivity and one was seronegative.

Regarding this clonotype: Its antigen is not identified.

Whole-study findings and limits: Among several donors, these clonotypes also ranked first in the CD3+CD56-NKG2C+ fraction. Roughly six of the donors carried dominant NKG2C+ clonotypes that took up roughly 1.0-8% of their CD8+ T cells.

TCR beta libraries carry UMIs added by 5'RACE template switching. TCRdb derives one entry per CDR3 protein from the 5' RACE reads, leaving out DNA. Its clone listing holds a few hundred thousand distinct CDR3 sequences. The CDR3 spans 13 residues. This sequence joins TRBV12-3 or TRBV12-4 and TRBJ1-1. The receptor's source is a man between 18 and 35 years old in good health. The specimen was blood T cells: a sorted CD56 or NKG2C T cell subset, CD4+ or CD8+ T cells, or bulk PBMC T cells (not recorded which). CDR3 sequence: CASSSHLNTEAFF.